Here is one T cell receptor (beta chain) with its context. These data originate in a study of blood T cell repertoires in COVID-19. Looking at the study overall: Samples of COVID-19 (acute and convalescent) were obtained from the United States, Italy and Spain. Sample material is recorded as cDNA or gDNA derived from T cells, B-cell-depleted T cells, or PBMCs.

The V gene's germline CDR1 is SGHTA and CDR2 FQGTGA. The CDR3 has 15 residues. The germline V and J ends were trimmed by 5 bases and 4 bases, with 15 bases remaining between them. Original handling: Amplifying reference gene primers gave estimates of nucleated cell counts. Some clones are missing from TCRdb's copy, which holds only in-frame ones; the method was immunoSEQ multiplex PCR. That table gives V, J and clone size, and the DNA gave D and trimming. The sample holds around 450,000 clones, about 89% seen once. The chain is built from TRBV7-3 and TRBJ2-1; the D is unclear. The clonotype comes from a woman in her thirties with acute or convalescent COVID-19. Sequencing used peripheral blood. The CDR3 DNA sequence: TGTGCCAGCAGCCCCAATTCGCCAGGATACAATGAGCAGTTCTTC. Its translation: CASSPNSPGYNEQFF.